This TCR beta chain was identified in a study of T cell changes during pregnancy in multiple sclerosis. The germline CDR1 and CDR2 sequences are SGDLS and YYNGEE. This CDR3 contains 16 residues. V lost 4 bases to trimming and J lost 4 bases, with 18 bases between them. The assay was immunoSEQ multiplex PCR, and TCRdb's table has in-frame clones only and misses some. This sample has tens of thousands of clones, with 75% to 95% found just once. The sample consisted of peripheral blood, taken before pregnancy. The chain recombines TRBV9 with TRBJ1-3, with D possibly TRBD1 on 5 matching bases. The origin of this receptor is a female donor with multiple sclerosis, enrolled in a pregnancy study. DNA of the CDR3: TGTGCCAGCAGCCCATCGTTGGGGGGGTCGGGAAACACCATATATTTT. This encodes CASSPSLGGSGNTIYF.